One and the same sample provided the 32 T cell receptor beta chains below, sequenced in a study of T-cell reconstitution after alpha-beta-depleted transplantation in children. The TCRbeta library was prepared with unique molecular identifiers. TCRdb independently ran MiXCR on the PCR reads; one entry per CDR3 protein. Among hundreds of thousands of distinct CDR3 sequences, around 17% were seen once, and the ten largest hold approximately 3%. Sequenced material: PBMCs from the stem cell graft donor, taken from the stem cell graft. The receptors here all came from a human donor who donated a stem cell graft to a child with acute lymphoblastic leukemia.

This clonotype was recorded a few times. The V gene is TRBV5-1, the J gene TRBJ2-7; D may be TRBD1 (5 bases). CDR3 length equals 15 residues. Per the germline V gene, CDR1 is SGHRS and CDR2 is YFSETQ. Trimming shortened V by 0 bases and J by 5 bases, and 15 bases separated the two germline ends. The CDR3 bases are TGCGCCAGCAGCTTGGTTGCCGCCGACAGTGACGAGCAGTACTTC. Amino acid sequence: CASSLVAADSDEQYF. Based on the CDR3 plus reference TRBV5-1 and TRBJ2-7, the full variable domain is KAGVTQTPRYLIKTRGQQVTLSCSPISGHRSVSWYQQTPGQGLQFLFEYFSETQRNKGNFPGRFSGRQFSNSRSEMNVSTLELGDSALYLCASSLVAADSDEQYFGPGTRLTVT.

The CDR3 bases are TGTGCCAGCGTTGGGCCAGGGGGGTCTTCTGGGGCCAACGTCCTGACTTTC. Translation gives CASVGPGGSSGANVLTF. V is TRBV12-3 or TRBV12-4 and J is TRBJ2-6; D is perhaps TRBD1 (7 bases). V lost 8 bases and J 1 base, leaving 18 bases between the germline ends. The CDR3 is 17 residues long.

The rearrangement uses TRBV12-3 or TRBV12-4 and TRBJ2-1; D unclear. With 5 bases removed from V and 6 bases from J, the gap between germline ends came to 11 bases. The CDR3 has 13 residues. DNA for the CDR3: TGTGCCAGCAGTCTACTCGATCCCAATGAGCAGTTCTTC. It yields the protein CASSLLDPNEQFF.

The genes are TRBV11-2 and TRBJ2-3, with D perhaps matching TRBD2 (6 bases). There are 17 residues in the CDR3. V gave up 5 bases and J gave up 0 bases, with 18 bases separating them. Germline V gene sequence: CDR1 SGHAT, CDR2 FQNNGV. In DNA, the CDR3 is TGTGCCAGCAGCCCCTCCGGGACTCAACCTAGCACAGATACGCAGTATTTT. Its protein product is CASSPSGTQPSTDTQYF.

In its sample, this clonotype was seen many times. The chain uses TRBV5-1 and TRBJ1-4; D unresolved. This CDR3 is built from 11 residues. Per the germline V gene, CDR1 is SGHRS and CDR2 is YFSETQ. V was trimmed by 2 bases and J by 7 bases, leaving 3 bases between them. This CDR3 is CASSFGEKLFF. In DNA form, the CDR3 reads TGCGCCAGCAGCTTTGGTGAAAAACTGTTTTTT.

The V gene is TRBV20-1, the J gene TRBJ2-5, with a possible D match to TRBD1 (6 bases). This CDR3 has 14 residues. Between the trimmed V and J ends, which lost 2 bases and 5 bases, there was a span of 15 bases. The germline V gene encodes CDR1 DFQATT and CDR2 SNEGSKA (reference sequence). In nucleotides, the CDR3 is TGCAGTGCTAGAAGGCAGGGGTGGGGGGAGACCCAGTACTTC. Translated, it gives CSARRQGWGETQYF.

This clonotype was seen only a few times. This rearrangement joins TRBV7-9 to TRBJ2-7; D not certain. CDR3 length equals 15 residues. Germline loops: CDR1 SEHNR, CDR2 FQNEAQ (reference sequence). The V and J ends lost 4 bases and 2 bases respectively, with 15 bases between them. CDR3 coding DNA: TGTGCCAGCAGCTCGACATCAAGGGATCCCTACGAGCAGTACTTC. Translation: CASSSTSRDPYEQYF.

The rearrangement links TRBV7-3 to TRBJ2-1, with 10 bases lining up with TRBD2. Trimming cost V 1 base and J 8 bases; bases outside gene matches: 17. The CDR3 is 19 amino acids. Germline CDR1 and CDR2: SGHTA and FQGTGA. CDR3 amino acids: CASSLIPGGRIAGGYEQFF. For the CDR3, the DNA is TGTGCCAGCAGCTTAATTCCAGGGGGAAGGATAGCGGGAGGATATGAGCAGTTCTTC. Together with reference TRBV7-3 and TRBJ2-1, the CDR3 gives the full variable domain: GAGVSQTPSNKVTEKGKYVELRCDPISGHTALYWYRQSLGQGPEFLIYFQGTGAADDSGLPNDRFFAVRPEGSVSTLKIQRTERGDSAVYLCASSLIPGGRIAGGYEQFFGPGTRLTVL.

There are a few counts of this clonotype. V is TRBV5-1 and J is TRBJ2-7; 9 bases match TRBD2. The CDR3 is made up of 16 amino acids. CDR1 is SGHRS, CDR2 YFSETQ, per germline. Trimming removed 3 bases from V and 1 base from J; junction bases left unmatched: 8. The CDR3 reads CASSSSKTSGSYEQYF. CDR3 DNA sequence: TGCGCCAGCAGCTCCTCTAAGACTAGCGGATCCTACGAGCAGTACTTC. The full variable domain, rest sourced from reference TRBV5-1 and TRBJ2-7, is KAGVTQTPRYLIKTRGQQVTLSCSPISGHRSVSWYQQTPGQGLQFLFEYFSETQRNKGNFPGRFSGRQFSNSRSEMNVSTLELGDSALYLCASSSSKTSGSYEQYFGPGTRLTVT.

The V gene is TRBV28, the J gene TRBJ2-3; TRBD2 might be the D (7 bases). CDR3 length: 13 residues. Germline CDR1 is MDHEN and CDR2 is SYDVKM. Trimming shortened V by 6 bases and J by 4 bases, and 11 bases separated the two germline ends. Written as DNA, the CDR3 is TGTGCCAGCAGGGACGGGGGGCCAGATACGCAGTATTTT. Protein product: CASRDGGPDTQYF.

The chain has TRBV27 and TRBJ2-2, with a possible D match to TRBD1 (5 bases). The CDR3 runs 15 residues. Germline-derived CDR1 and CDR2 are MNHEY and SMNVEV (reference sequence). V gave up 4 bases and J gave up 7 bases, with 16 bases separating them. Written as DNA, the CDR3 is TGTGCCAGCAGTTATCAGGGAACATCGTACGGGGAGCTGTTTTTT. Amino acid sequence: CASSYQGTSYGELFF.

This sequence joins TRBV16 and TRBJ2-6; D is ambiguous. The V gene lost 7 bases and the J gene lost 0 bases, with 7 bases spanning the gap. This CDR3 is built from 14 residues. Germline lookup yields CDR1 KGHSY and CDR2 FQNENV. The CDR3 DNA follows: TGTGCCAGCAACCGTAACTCTGGGGCCAACGTCCTGACTTTC. Its translation is CASNRNSGANVLTF.

This clonotype turned up a few times. Here the CDR3 DNA reads TGTGCCAGCAGCAAAGCGTCGACAGGGTCTGGGAACACTGAAGCTTTCTTT. It encodes CASSKASTGSGNTEAFF. J is TRBJ1-1 and V is TRBV21-1; the table's D call, TRBD1, has no DNA check behind it. TRBV21-1 is a listed pseudogene. This CDR3 is built from 17 residues.

The chain carries TRBV3-1 and TRBJ2-5, with 7 bases identical to TRBD1. Germline CDR1 and CDR2: LGHDT and YNNKEL (reference sequence). After removal of 0 bases from V and 0 bases from J, the junction contained 10 bases not matched to a gene. This CDR3 has 18 residues. This CDR3 is CASSQDRPGQQYQETQYF. CDR3 nucleotide sequence: TGTGCCAGCAGCCAAGATCGCCCGGGACAGCAGTACCAAGAGACCCAGTACTTC.

The chain has TRBV9 and TRBJ2-5; D not resolved. V dropped 4 bases and J dropped 2 bases, with 12 bases sitting between them. The germline V gene encodes CDR1 SGDLS and CDR2 YYNGEE. This CDR3 region has 14 residues. The CDR3 spells CASSPRYQQETQYF. The CDR3 bases are TGTGCCAGCAGCCCGCGGTACCAGCAAGAGACCCAGTACTTC.

The rearrangement links TRBV20-1 to TRBJ2-3, with 14 bases matching TRBD2. Germline V CDR1 and CDR2: DFQATT, SNEGSKA (reference sequence). Losses at the gene ends were 4 bases for V and 2 bases for J; bases not matched to a gene: 5. The CDR3 covers 16 residues. The CDR3 region is CSAMGLAGVHTDTQYF. The CDR3 region has the DNA TGCAGTGCTATGGGACTAGCGGGAGTGCACACAGATACGCAGTATTTT.

This clonotype was seen many times. The V and J genes are TRBV11-2 and TRBJ2-5; TRBD2 matches 9 bases. Germline values: CDR1 SGHAT, CDR2 FQNNGV. The ends lost 5 bases at V and 1 base at J; junction bases unmatched: 5. The CDR3 sequence is 15 residues long. The CDR3 sequence is CASSPLAGLQETQYF. The CDR3 DNA reads TGTGCCAGCAGCCCACTAGCGGGCCTCCAAGAGACCCAGTACTTC.

This clonotype came up a few times. J is TRBJ2-2 and V is TRBV12-3 or TRBV12-4; 13 bases are shared with TRBD2. V dropped 8 bases and J dropped 4; count of bases not matched to a gene: 10. The CDR3 covers 17 residues. Written as DNA, the CDR3 is TGTGCCAGCGAAGGAACCGGACTAGCGGGGGCCACCGGGGAGCTGTTTTTT. The encoded protein is CASEGTGLAGATGELFF.

The chain has TRBV7-9 and TRBJ1-6, with no clear D. CDR1 and CDR2 (germline): SEHNR, FQNEAQ (reference sequence). V was cut by 1 base and J by 10 bases, with 11 bases left in between. The CDR3 length is 14 residues. The CDR3 sequence: CASSLVRVRSPLHF. For the CDR3, the DNA is TGTGCCAGCAGCTTAGTGCGGGTTAGATCACCCCTCCACTTT.

J is TRBJ1-1 and V is TRBV4-1; a weak D match, TRBD1 (5 bases). This CDR3 is built from 15 residues. With 2 bases removed from V and 0 bases from J, the gap between germline ends came to 10 bases. CDR1 MGHRA and CDR2 YSYEKL come from the germline V gene. The CDR3 sequence: CASSQLPGLNTEAFF. Here the CDR3 DNA reads TGCGCCAGCAGCCAACTGCCAGGGTTGAACACTGAAGCTTTCTTT.

This clonotype was counted only a few times. The V and J genes are TRBV9 and TRBJ2-7, with TRBD2 matching over 8 bases. Unmatched junction bases numbered 9, after V lost 7 bases and J lost 3 bases. There are 14 residues in the CDR3. Looked up from germline, CDR1 is SGDLS and CDR2 is YYNGEE. CDR3 in amino acids: CASRRGGHLYEQYF. DNA of the CDR3: TGTGCCAGCCGACGGGGGGGACACCTCTACGAGCAGTACTTC.

This clonotype was picked up a small number of times. The rearrangement uses TRBV29-1 and TRBJ1-2, with D unclear. V was shortened by 7 bases and J by 4 bases, with 10 bases between the two germline ends. Germline CDR1 is SQVTM and CDR2 is ANQGSEA. The CDR3 sequence is 11 residues long. The CDR3 is CSDGSGYGYTF. The DNA of the CDR3 is TGCAGCGACGGGTCTGGCTATGGCTACACCTTC.

This clonotype was counted only a few times. The chain couples TRBV20-1 to TRBJ2-7; TRBD2 matches at 8 bases. CDR3 length equals 14 residues. The junction had 9 bases not matched to a gene; V was cut back by 6 bases and J by 2 bases. Germline assignment: CDR1 DFQATT and CDR2 SNEGSKA (reference sequence). CDR3 bases: TGCAGTGCGCGCTTGCAGCGGGAGCCCTACGAGCAGTACTTC. This encodes CSARLQREPYEQYF.

The chain recombines TRBV11-1 with TRBJ2-5, with 8 bases fitting TRBD2. V was clipped by 3 bases and J by 3 bases; unmatched bases: 6. Germline V gene data show CDR1 as SGHAT and CDR2 as FQDESV (reference sequence). The CDR3 loop spans 15 amino acids. The CDR3 DNA is TGTGCCAGCAGCTTCGGATCGGGGGGGGAAGAGACCCAGTACTTC. Its protein is CASSFGSGGEETQYF. Full variable domain (missing parts from reference TRBV11-1 and TRBJ2-5): EAEVAQSPRYKITEKSQAVAFWCDPISGHATLYWYRQILGQGPELLVQFQDESVVDDSQLPKDRFSAERLKGVDSTLKIQPAELGDSAMYLCASSFGSGGEETQYFGPGTRLLVL.

This clonotype has only a few counts. The V and J genes are TRBV5-1 and TRBJ2-1, with 9 positions matching TRBD1. The germline gives CDR1 SGHRS, CDR2 YFSETQ. CDR3 length: 17 residues. With 0 bases clipped from V and 3 bases from J, the junction kept 7 bases outside the gene matches. The CDR3 nucleotides are TGCGCCAGCAGCTTGGATTCACAGGGGGCCAGCTACAATGAGCAGTTCTTC. It translates to CASSLDSQGASYNEQFF.

The chain joins TRBV5-1 to TRBJ1-1; 8 positions match TRBD1. Germline CDR1 reads SGHRS; CDR2 reads YFSETQ. This CDR3 has 13 residues. The V segment lost 4 bases and the J segment 5 bases; nucleotides outside the gene matches: 4. The CDR3 sequence is CASSRQGKTEAFF. Written as DNA, the CDR3 is TGCGCCAGCAGCAGACAGGGGAAAACTGAAGCTTTCTTT.

V and J are TRBV12-3 or TRBV12-4 and TRBJ2-1; 7 nucleotides align to TRBD2. The trim removed 0 bases at V and 7 bases at J, leaving 3 bases unmatched. The CDR3 length is 14 residues. The CDR3 reads CASSLAGGKNEQFF. In DNA form, the CDR3 reads TGTGCCAGCAGTTTAGCGGGAGGGAAGAATGAGCAGTTCTTC.

The V gene is TRBV9, the J gene TRBJ1-2; D ambiguous. V gave up 0 bases and J gave up 4 bases, with 16 bases separating them. Germline CDR1 SGDLS, CDR2 YYNGEE. The CDR3 length is 16 residues. CDR3 bases: TGTGCCAGCAGCGTAGATGGGGTCGGGGATGGCTATGGCTACACCTTC. It codes for CASSVDGVGDGYGYTF.

The chain is built from TRBV20-1 and TRBJ1-4; weak D call: TRBD1 (6 bases). Trimming took off 6 bases at V and 7 bases at J, with 12 bases between the two ends. There are 12 residues in the CDR3. Germline V gives CDR1 DFQATT, CDR2 SNEGSKA (reference sequence). The CDR3, as DNA: TGCAGTGCCTACGGACAGAGTGAAAAACTGTTTTTT. It translates to CSAYGQSEKLFF.

The chain joins TRBV10-2 to TRBJ1-1; D gene unclear. This CDR3 is 15 amino acids long. CDR1 and CDR2 from the germline V gene are WSHSY and SAAADI. Trimming left V 3 bases short and J 0 bases short, with 11 bases between. CDR3 sequence reads: CASSESPGVNTEAFF. CDR3 sequence (DNA): TGCGCCAGCAGTGAATCCCCAGGTGTGAACACTGAAGCTTTCTTT.

Concerning this clonotype: A junction boundary mismatches the germline segment, possibly from a read error. This chain uses TRBV5-1 with TRBJ2-7; D is undetermined. The CDR3 runs 12 residues. CDR1 is SGHRS and CDR2 is YFSETQ in the germline V gene. CDR3 loop: CASSFGEQVYFF. The CDR3 nucleotides read TGCGCCAGCAGCTTTGGTGAGCAGGTCTATTTCTTC.

V is TRBV7-8 and J is TRBJ1-5; D is undetermined. The V and J ends lost 5 bases and 0 bases respectively, with 11 bases between them. This CDR3 spans 15 amino acids. Germline V gives CDR1 SGHVS, CDR2 FQNEAQ. The CDR3: CASSQGPLSNQPQHF. In DNA, the CDR3 is TGTGCCAGCAGCCAAGGCCCACTTAGCAATCAGCCCCAGCATTTT.